The 3 T cell receptor beta chains given below trace back to one sample, sequenced in a study of radiotherapy plus CTLA-4 blockade in lung cancer. Only in-frame clones appear in the TCRdb table, and some are missing; sequencing was by immunoSEQ multiplex PCR. The sample has 50,000 to 65,000 clones, around 75% seen once. Material: peripheral blood, obtained from a patient treated with radiotherapy plus ipilimumab. The receptors were sampled from a human donor with non-small cell lung cancer who had a complete response to radiotherapy plus ipilimumab.

V is TRBV10-1 and J is TRBJ2-3, with TRBD2 matching 11 bases. Germline V CDR1 and CDR2: WNHNN, SYGVQD (reference sequence). V gave up 0 bases and J gave up 2 bases; unmatched junction bases: 1. The CDR3 totals 16 residues. CDR3 DNA sequence: TGCGCCAGCAGTGAGTCGACTAGCGGGGACACAGATACGCAGTATTTT. Its protein is CASSESTSGDTDTQYF.

A word on this clone: The junction and the germline gene differ at one end; a read error may be behind it. The chain recombines TRBV7-7 with TRBJ1-4; TRBD1 agrees at 7 bases. From germline, CDR1 is SSHAT and CDR2 FNYEAQ (reference sequence). The CDR3 has 14 residues. Here the CDR3 DNA reads TGTGCTAGCAGCAAGACAGGGCCTAATGAAAAACTGTTTTTT. Translated, it gives CASSKTGPNEKLFF.

The CDR3 reads CASSLTSAGNTIYF. As DNA, the CDR3 is TGTGCCAGCAGCTTAACCTCGGCTGGAAACACCATATATTTT. The genes are TRBV7-2 and TRBJ1-3; no reliable D call. This CDR3 contains 14 residues. CDR1 is SGHTA and CDR2 is FQGNSA in the germline V gene. Trimming took off 2 bases at V and 2 bases at J, with 7 bases between the two ends.